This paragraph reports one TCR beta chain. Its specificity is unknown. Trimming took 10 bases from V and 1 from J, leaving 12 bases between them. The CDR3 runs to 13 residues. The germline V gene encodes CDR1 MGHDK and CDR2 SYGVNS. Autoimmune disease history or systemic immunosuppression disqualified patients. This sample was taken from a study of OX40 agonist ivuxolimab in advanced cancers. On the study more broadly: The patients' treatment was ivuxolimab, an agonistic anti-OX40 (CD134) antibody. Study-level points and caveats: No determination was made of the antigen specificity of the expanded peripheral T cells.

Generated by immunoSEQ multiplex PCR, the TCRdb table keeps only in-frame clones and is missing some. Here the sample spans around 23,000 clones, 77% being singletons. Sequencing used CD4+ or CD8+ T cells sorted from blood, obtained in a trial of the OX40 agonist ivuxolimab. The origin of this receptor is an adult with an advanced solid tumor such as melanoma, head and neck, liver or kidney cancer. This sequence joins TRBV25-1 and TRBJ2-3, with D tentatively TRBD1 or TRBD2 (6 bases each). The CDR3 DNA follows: TGTGCCACCCGGGGGCCTGGCACAGATACGCAGTATTTT. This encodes CATRGPGTDTQYF.